Listed below are T cell receptor beta chains from one sample, sequenced in a study of shared clonotypes between healthy human individuals. Clones were sequenced by immunoSEQ multiplex PCR, and TCRdb holds only the in-frame ones, with some missing. The repertoire consists of 600,000 to 750,000 clones, with around 72% occurring once and the leading ten covering less than 2%. The sequencing sample was made of memory CD4+ T cells sorted from blood. The receptor set was obtained from a woman in her twenties or thirties in good health. CDR3s include the opening cysteine and the closing phenylalanine or tryptophan. Each record gives: V gene, J gene, D gene, clone size, CDR3 protein, CDR3 DNA. A D gene is named only where the DNA matches it firmly. Clone sizes are given selectively: once, few, many, or a class where the clone is expanded.

>TRBV27|TRBJ2-5|NA|few
CASSSGQQETQYF
TGTGCCAGCAGTTCCGGACAGCAAGAGACCCAGTACTTC
>TRBV16|TRBJ2-3|NA|NA
CASSRNGYGSIADTQYF
TGTGCCAGCAGCCGTAACGGATACGGTTCTATCGCCGATACGCAGTATTTT
>TRBV28|TRBJ2-7|NA|many
CASYSDSFSYEQYF
TGTGCCAGCTACTCGGACAGCTTCTCCTACGAGCAGTACTTC
>TRBV5-4|TRBJ2-5|TRBD1|NA
CASSPGQVKSETQYF
TGTGCCAGCAGCCCGGGACAGGTTAAGTCGGAGACCCAGTACTTC
>TRBV28|TRBJ1-3|NA|NA
CASSIIRAEDFSGNTIYF
TGTGCCAGCAGTATCATAAGGGCAGAGGACTTCTCTGGAAACACCATATATTTT
>TRBV10-2|TRBJ2-1|NA|NA
CASIPDYYNEQFF
TGCGCCAGCATTCCCGACTACTACAATGAGCAGTTCTTC
>TRBV28|TRBJ1-4|NA|NA
CASKWGTTNEKLFF
TGTGCCAGCAAGTGGGGTACAACTAATGAAAAACTGTTTTTT
>TRBV18|TRBJ2-2|TRBD1|NA
CASSPGTGSTGELFF
TGTGCCAGCTCACCCGGGACAGGATCCACCGGGGAGCTGTTTTTT
>TRBV7-9|TRBJ2-5|TRBD1|NA
CASSLAGQGKQTQYF
TGTGCCAGCAGCTTAGCGGGACAGGGGAAACAGACCCAGTACTTC
>TRBV21-1|TRBJ2-7|NA|NA
CASSKVGSRYEQYF
TGTGCCAGCAGCAAAGTCGGTAGCCGCTACGAGCAGTACTTC
>TRBV5-1|TRBJ2-7|TRBD2|NA
CASTYSSGSSYEQYF
TGCGCCAGCACATACTCTAGCGGGAGCTCCTACGAGCAGTACTTC
>TRBV7-8|TRBJ2-7|NA|NA
CASSFFRQSFSEQYF
TGTGCCAGCAGCTTTTTTCGGCAGAGTTTCAGCGAGCAGTACTTC
>TRBV5-4|TRBJ1-2|NA|NA
CASSFRPNYGYTF
TGTGCCAGCAGCTTCCGACCTAACTATGGCTACACCTTC
>TRBV5-1|TRBJ2-1|NA|NA
CASSQGRDEQFF
TGCGCCAGCAGCCAGGGACGGGATGAGCAGTTCTTC
>TRBV14|TRBJ1-1|NA|NA
CASSPRTNTEAFF
TGTGCCAGCAGTCCTAGGACGAACACTGAAGCTTTCTTT
>TRBV6-6|TRBJ2-3|NA|NA
CASSFSRAGTDTQYF
TGTGCCAGCAGTTTTAGTAGGGCGGGTACAGATACGCAGTATTTT
>TRBV19|TRBJ1-1|TRBD1|NA
CASRRQGGVNTEAFF
TGTGCCAGTAGACGTCAGGGGGGAGTGAACACTGAAGCTTTCTTT
>TRBV7-6|TRBJ1-1|TRBD1|NA
CASSSFTGGAGTEAFF
TGTGCCAGCAGCTCGTTCACAGGGGGAGCCGGCACTGAAGCTTTCTTT
>TRBV27|TRBJ1-5|NA|NA
CASSSEGGTHNQPQHF
TGTGCCAGCAGTTCGGAGGGGGGTACCCACAATCAGCCCCAGCATTTT
>TRBV27|TRBJ1-5|NA|NA
CASSGSWVEPQHF
TGTGCCAGCAGTGGCTCATGGGTAGAGCCCCAGCATTTT
>TRBV2|TRBJ1-2|TRBD1|NA
CASRDRAEYTF
TGTGCCAGCAGGGACAGGGCCGAATACACCTTC
>TRBV20-1|TRBJ2-5|NA|NA
CSARAEETQYF
TGCAGTGCTAGGGCGGAAGAGACCCAGTACTTC